This T cell receptor beta chain was captured by sequencing in a study of T cells in tuberculosis. CDR1 LGHNA and CDR2 YNFKEQ come from the germline V gene. The CDR3 consists of 17 residues. The V and J ends lost 5 bases and 0 bases respectively, with 14 bases between them. Sorting used thawed, overnight-rested PBMC stained with anti-CD3, a viability dye and GMM-loaded CD1B tetramer. The lipid loaded on the CD1B tetramers was C32 glucose monomycolate from Rhodococcus equi. Produced via immunoSEQ multiplex PCR; TCRdb's table is partial and in-frame only. The sample holds about 59,000 clones, 81% seen once.

The sequenced sample consisted of CD1b-GMM tetramer-negative cells sorted from PBMCs. This sequence was found in an adult woman with latent tuberculosis. This chain connects TRBV4-2 to TRBJ2-6; tentatively, D is TRBD2 (6 bases). CDR3 nucleotides: TGTGCCAGCAGCTCTAAATTGGGACTCTCTGGGGCCAACGTCCTGACTTTC. It encodes CASSSKLGLSGANVLTF.